This TCR beta chain is from a study of blood T cell repertoires in COVID-19 (dated by TCRdb to 2018 to 2020). In the study overall: Samples from collaborators originated in the United States, Italy and Spain and spanned both the acute and convalescent phases of COVID-19. The samples were drawn from two sources: the first 160 participants of the ongoing ImmuneRACE study, and fewer than 1,500 subjects contributed by 6 global collaborators. Sample metadata almost always included a de-identified subject ID, COVID-19 status, age in years and sex. The prospective study material was composed of cDNA or gDNA derived from T cells, B-cell-depleted T cells, or PBMCs. The repertoires were released in a freely available public database intended as a resource for research on the immune response to SARS-CoV-2. Where HLA class I and class II types were available, the types were taken from metadata supplied by the sample provider, not from assay-based typing. Subjects who had been exposed to COVID-19, were actively infected with it, or had recovered from it provided the deeply sampled blood TCRbeta repertoires that made up the dataset.

The immunoSEQ Assay, a bias-controlled multiplex PCR, was used to amplify TCRbeta CDR3 regions from genomic DNA. In the authors' own workflow: The number of nucleated cells in each sample was estimated by amplification of reference gene primers within the assay. To quantify the absolute abundance of each unique TCRbeta CDR3 rearrangement, sequence reads were collapsed and filtered. For each sample, productive Simpson clonality was calculated by taking the square root of Simpson's diversity index across productive rearrangements. The table was pulled from immuneACCESS by TCRdb, which kept in-frame rearrangements only. Such tables lose some clones; where checked, under half of the loss comes from unresolved V genes, and the rest has no known cause. V and J calls and clone size are as listed in that table; D and trimming were resolved from the DNA. The sample table shows about 350,000 clones, and over 85% are seen once. The top ten clones comprise 3.5% to 4% of the sample.

At one collaborating source in Seattle, patients were enrolled during active infection and were followed longitudinally through the course of disease. Whole blood was collected in K2EDTA tubes by collaborating institutions according to the institutions' own protocols. For TCRbeta analysis, collaborator samples were shipped as frozen whole blood, as isolated PBMCs, or as DNA extracted from either sample type. This clone was observed a handful of times. Its antigen is still unknown. Per-base quality was not reported, and no clone a single base away is much larger than it. What the authors observed across the whole study: The quantity of clinical and demographic metadata differed by source and by participant and was supplied without curation.

Reading from cysteine to phenylalanine, the CDR3 counts 15 amino acids. Of all the DNA, just the CDR3 is kept, 45 bases in frame from base 1. Trimming at the junction amounts to 6 bases on V and 0 bases on J, and the germline ends lie 9 bases apart. For CDR1 and CDR2, the germline V gene lists SGHAT and FQNNGV. The rearranged chain carries TRBV11-2 and TRBJ2-6, with TRBD2 tentatively as D gene (5 bases match). Input material: peripheral blood. This clonotype originated in a woman aged 55-70 years with COVID-19, enrolled during active disease. The base sequence is TGTGCCAGCAGGAGGGTAGACTCTGGGGCCAACGTCCTGACTTTC. This gives the protein CASRRVDSGANVLTF.